This T cell receptor (beta chain) was obtained from a study of HIV-infected patients and healthy controls (dated by TCRdb to about 2014). General notes on the study: The study tested whether deep TCR repertoire sequencing of HIV patients' small blood samples could capture immune perturbation and reconstitution. Overall study results and their limits: In size-matched repertoire data, the apparent post-therapy recovery of the Gini index in HIV-infected patients was not replicated. MAIT cell alpha-chain CDR3s were found at high frequency in healthy controls but were severely depleted in HIV+ repertoires. The use of whole blood limited sequencing depth and precluded separation of the dynamics of distinct T-cell subpopulations. The pairing of alpha and beta chains was not determined in the samples. More CDR3s were shared between individuals among healthy controls than among HIV+ patients, as measured by Jaccard index and by the count of highly shared sequences. The observed differences in diversity were not explained by the slight differences in age and sex profiles between the study cohorts. Compared with controls, HIV-infected patients showed significantly different mean usage of eight alpha and eight beta V genes. Significantly higher mean Gini indices were seen in HIV-infected repertoires than in controls, possibly reflecting oligoclonality. Only sixteen HIV-infected individuals were processed, which the authors considered a major limit on how widely the findings apply. In the study, no determination of donor HLA types was made. Differing numbers of distinct sequences in patients and controls hindered comparison, and size-matching assigned excessive weight to rare events in the HIV-infected data. Compared with untreated HIV+ repertoires, healthy control repertoires had roughly threefold more distinct CDR3s and higher Shannon diversity. During therapy, a significant decrease in frequency was seen for HIV-associated CDR3s, whereas no significant change was found for CMV-associated CDR3s, although most of them became more frequent.

Measured from the cysteine to the phenylalanine, the CDR3 is 17 residues long. This entry keeps only the CDR3 DNA: 51 bases, framed from base 1. Between the V and J ends, shortened by 4 bases and 4 bases respectively, the junction contains 17 bases. CDR1 and CDR2 are drawn from the germline V gene (reference sequence): LGHDT, YNNKEL. Whole blood was used without fractionating the cells, so the repertoire represented all peripheral T cells without sorting. As controls, around ten uninfected healthy donors were sampled, and four of those donors gave samples twice, 2 to 3 months apart. For RNA extraction, 2 to 2.5 ml of peripheral blood was collected into Tempus tubes. Residual genomic DNA was removed with the TURBO-DNase kit and globin mRNA was depleted with GLOBINclear. SuperScript III was used to reverse transcribe 500 ng RNA with primers targeting the alpha and beta constant regions. Separate alpha and beta chain libraries were made by chain-specific third strand synthesis with multiplexing indices. In the protocol, all rearrangements within a chain were amplified with a single primer pair so that primer bias was avoided, and molecular barcodes were added to each cDNA molecule. Purified cDNA was joined by T4 RNA Ligase 1 to a 5' RACE adapter carrying a random hexamer and the SP2 sequencing primer site. The authors primed second strand synthesis from the SP2 site with Phusion polymerase and used slow temperature ramps to favor optimal annealing. The 12-nucleotide barcode on each molecule comprised two random hexamer sequences, both introduced before amplification and concatenated. P5 and P7 adapter elements plus a second index were added in a short first PCR, which was followed by a 23-cycle amplification PCR with P5s and P7 primers. The libraries went through roughly 28 PCR cycles in total, were quantified on a Qubit, were sized on a Bioanalyzer, and were diluted to around 4 nM. The normalized libraries were sequenced on an Illumina MiSeq using 2 x 250 paired-end kits. Reverse transcription reactions underwent purification over MinElute columns, with elution into 10 ul Tris-Cl. A 1:1 ratio of AMPure XP beads was used to clean the adapter ligations after they had run for roughly 20 hours at 16 degrees C. Per the original workflow: A modified Decombinator processed the demultiplexed FASTQ files and output V, J, insert and barcode information. Sequences that shared a barcode but differed from the dominant sequence were treated as errors and discarded, and barcodes were clustered at Levenshtein distance 3 and counted to estimate the original cDNA molecules. The R packages ineq, vegan, igraph and RCytoscape were used for downstream analyses, with IMGT nomenclature and CDR3 definitions applied. The authors computed V gene usage over distinct sequences and counted each TCR a single time to avoid skew from clonal expansion. Whenever two unique CDR3 amino acid sequences within a donor differed by a single Levenshtein edit, similarity networks linked them. In the repertoires, a search was made for a compiled set of published HIV-specific CDR3s (92 alpha, some 700 beta) and CMV-specific CDR3s (around 13 alpha, roughly 250 beta). Random subsampling to size-matched repertoires showed patients' decreased diversity was not caused by their lower sequence numbers. Through fastp at Q25 and MiXCR, TCRdb rebuilt clones from the public reads, retaining in-frame beta chains. CDR3 protein duplicates are merged, each entry listing the most common genes and DNA. TCRdb, not the original authors, processed these V and J calls. For this sample there are about 18,000 distinct CDR3 sequences; approximately 9.1% appear just once. 5.5% to 7.5% of the sample is held by the ten biggest clonotypes.

This clonotype was observed at least ten times. No antigen is known for it. No much larger clonotype is one base removed from it; base qualities were not supplied. This receptor was obtained from an adult in good health. The chain links TRBV3-1 with TRBJ1-6, and the D gene may be TRBD1, 6 bases matching. The source material was blood. The CDR3 protein sequence reads: CASSLGQPEVYNSPLHF. The sequenced DNA is TGTGCCAGCAGCCTAGGACAGCCCGAAGTGTATAATTCACCCCTCCACTTT.